This T cell receptor beta chain was observed in a study of human CD8 memory T cell subsets. Study-level findings and limits: By Chao1 estimates, precursor exhausted T cells appeared less diverse than stem-like memory T cells.

In regard to this clonotype: Its antigen is not identified.

TCR beta libraries were made by UMI-labeled 5' RACE. Using the 5' RACE reads, TCRdb records one entry per CDR3 protein without DNA. This table lists under 5,000 distinct CDR3 sequences. Total CD8+ T cells underwent enrichment via negative magnetic separation. The RNA's source was duplicate vials of more than 130,000 sorted CD8+ T cells per subset. The sample consisted of CD8+ effector memory T cells (TEM) sorted from PBMCs. The subset denotes: effector memory CD8 T cells, CCR7- CD45RO+ CD95+. The source of this sequence is a human donor in good health.

The CDR3 is CATSPRTGGSDTQYF. The chain recombines TRBV15 with TRBJ2-3; TCRdb returns TRBD1, unconfirmable since there is no DNA. This CDR3 is 15 amino acids long. Germline loops: CDR1 LNHNV, CDR2 YYDKDF (reference sequence).